This T cell receptor beta chain appears in the sequencing data of a study of blood T cell repertoires in COVID-19. Study as a whole: Acute-phase and convalescent COVID-19 samples originated in the United States, Italy and Spain. T cells, B-cell-depleted T cells, or PBMCs provided the cDNA or gDNA that served as material.

As processed by the authors: Using reference gene primer amplification, nucleated cell counts were estimated. Sequencing was performed with immunoSEQ multiplex PCR; in TCRdb, only in-frame clones are kept and a portion is missing. The DNA was the basis for D and trimming; V, J and clone size are from that table. The sample has 15,000 to 20,000 clones, roughly 82% seen once. CDR1 SGHRS and CDR2 YFSETQ come from the germline V gene. The CDR3 has 19 amino acids. V shed 5 bases, J shed 1 base, and the junction held 10 bases outside the gene matches. The chain links TRBV5-1 to TRBJ2-1, with 15 nucleotides matching TRBD2. Sequencing input: peripheral blood. This receptor was taken from a woman in her seventies with active COVID-19. This CDR3 reads CASSREGLAGGISYNEQFF. CDR3 nucleotide sequence: TGCGCCAGCAGTCGGGAGGGACTAGCGGGAGGCATTTCCTACAATGAGCAGTTCTTC.